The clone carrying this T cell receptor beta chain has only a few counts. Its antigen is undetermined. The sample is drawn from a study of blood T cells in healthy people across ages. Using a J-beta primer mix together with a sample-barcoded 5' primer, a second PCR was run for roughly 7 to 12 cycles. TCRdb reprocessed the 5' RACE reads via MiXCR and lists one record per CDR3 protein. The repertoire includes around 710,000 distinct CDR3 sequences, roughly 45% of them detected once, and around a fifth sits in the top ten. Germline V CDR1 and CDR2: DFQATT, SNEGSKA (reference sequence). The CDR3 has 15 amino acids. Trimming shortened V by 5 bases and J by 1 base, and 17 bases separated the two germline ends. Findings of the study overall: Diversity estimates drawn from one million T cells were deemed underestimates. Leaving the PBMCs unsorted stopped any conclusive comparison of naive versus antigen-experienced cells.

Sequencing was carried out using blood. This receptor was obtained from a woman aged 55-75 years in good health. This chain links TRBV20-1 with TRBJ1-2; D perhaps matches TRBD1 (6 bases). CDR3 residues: CSAGGQGLHNYGYTF. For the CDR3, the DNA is TGCAGTGCTGGGGGGCAGGGCCTCCATAACTATGGCTACACCTTC.